The rows below give T cell receptor beta chains drawn from one sample of a study of OX40 agonist ivuxolimab in advanced cancers. Clones were sequenced by immunoSEQ multiplex PCR, and TCRdb holds only the in-frame ones, with some missing. The sample yields tens of thousands of clones, more than 70% seen once. Here the sequenced sample was CD4+ or CD8+ T cells sorted from blood, taken in a trial of the OX40 agonist ivuxolimab. The receptors come from an adult with an advanced solid tumor such as melanoma, head and neck, liver or kidney cancer. Both conserved end residues are part of each CDR3. A D gene is named only where the DNA matches it firmly. Some rows have no size entry. The others give once, few or many, or a class for an expanded clone.

d_call,cdr3_length,j_call,clone_size,v_call,cdr3_nt,cdr3_aa
TRBD2,15,TRBJ2-1,.,TRBV7-2,TGTGCCAGCAGCGTACTAGCGGGAGTTAAGTATGAGCAGTTCTTC,CASSVLAGVKYEQFF
.,14,TRBJ2-3,.,TRBV6-5,TGTGCCAGCAGCGAGACAGGTATCACAGATACGCAGTATTTT,CASSETGITDTQYF
.,14,TRBJ2-3,.,TRBV19,TGTGCCAGTAGGCTATCTTACGGCACAGATACGCAGTATTTT,CASRLSYGTDTQYF
.,13,TRBJ2-7,.,TRBV18,TGTGCCAGCTCGAGGGGGGCCGGCTACGAGCAGTACTTC,CASSRGAGYEQYF
.,13,TRBJ1-5,.,TRBV6-5,TGTGCCAGCAGGGAGGGCCTAAATCAGCCCCAGCATTTT,CASREGLNQPQHF
TRBD2,15,TRBJ2-7,.,TRBV6-1,TGTGCCAGCAGTGATCATAGCGGGAAAGGCTACGAGCAGTACTTC,CASSDHSGKGYEQYF
TRBD1,14,TRBJ1-1,.,TRBV6-1,TGTGCCAGCAGCCTGGGACAGGGGGACACTGAAGCTTTCTTT,CASSLGQGDTEAFF
.,15,TRBJ2-7,medium-sized,TRBV4-1,TGCGCCAGCAGCCAATCCCGGGAGACGACCTACGAGCAGTACTTC,CASSQSRETTYEQYF
.,11,TRBJ1-3,.,TRBV20-1,TGCAGTGCTAGTAGGACGGACACCATATATTTT,CSASRTDTIYF
TRBD2,13,TRBJ2-1,.,TRBV6-5,TGTGCCAGCAGCTCTAGCGGGTACAATGAGCAGTTCTTC,CASSSSGYNEQFF
.,11,TRBJ2-3,.,TRBV28,TGTGCCAGCAGTCCCACAGATACGCAGTATTTT,CASSPTDTQYF
TRBD1,13,TRBJ2-1,.,TRBV6-1,TGTGCCACCCACAGGGGCGAGTACAATGAGCAGTTCTTC,CATHRGEYNEQFF
.,16,TRBJ2-7,.,TRBV12-5,TGTGCTAGTGGTTTGGGGGGAGGGGGCGTATTAACCGAGCAGTACTTC,CASGLGGGGVLTEQYF
TRBD1,14,TRBJ2-7,.,TRBV19,TGTGCCAGTAGGAACAGGGGCGGCTCCTACGAGCAGTACTTC,CASRNRGGSYEQYF
.,13,TRBJ2-7,few,TRBV19,TGTGCCAGTAGTATAGCCGGAGGTGGCGAGCAGTACTTC,CASSIAGGGEQYF
TRBD1,16,TRBJ2-3,.,TRBV2,TGTGCCAGCAGAGTGACAGGGGGCCTTAGCACAGATACGCAGTATTTT,CASRVTGGLSTDTQYF
TRBD1,17,TRBJ2-7,.,TRBV27,TGTGCCAGCAGTTCCGTCCCCGGACAGGTCCCCTCCTACGAGCAGTACTTC,CASSSVPGQVPSYEQYF
.,15,TRBJ1-4,.,TRBV6-1,TGTGCCAGCAGTGAACAGGGAGGGGCTCATGAAAAACTGTTTTTT,CASSEQGGAHEKLFF
TRBD2,14,TRBJ2-7,.,TRBV5-4,TGTGCCAGCAGCTTGGGCGGGAGGGCCACCGAGCAGTACTTC,CASSLGGRATEQYF
.,14,TRBJ1-1,.,TRBV7-3,TGTGCCAGCAGCTTAGATGGGGGGAACACTGAAGCTTTCTTT,CASSLDGGNTEAFF
.,13,TRBJ2-7,.,TRBV7-9,TGTGCCAGCAGCTTTCCGGGAACCTACGAGCAGTACTTC,CASSFPGTYEQYF
.,12,TRBJ2-7,.,TRBV6-6,TGTGCCAGCAGTCAAGCTATTGACGAGCAGTACTTC,CASSQAIDEQYF
TRBD1,15,TRBJ2-7,.,TRBV5-5,TGTGCCAGCAGCCCCGGGACAGGGCCCTCCTACGAGCAGTACTTC,CASSPGTGPSYEQYF
TRBD1,14,TRBJ2-7,.,TRBV9,TGTGCCAGCAGCGTAGCCTACAGGGGTGGGGAGCAGTACTTC,CASSVAYRGGEQYF
TRBD1,20,TRBJ2-7,.,TRBV28,TGTGCCAGCAGTTTATCCCTAAGCCCCCGGAGGACAGGGGGCGGCTACGAGCAGTACTTC,CASSLSLSPRRTGGGYEQYF
.,15,TRBJ1-1,.,TRBV6-5,TGTGCCAGCAGTTACTCGATGGTAGGGGCCACTGAAGCTTTCTTT,CASSYSMVGATEAFF
.,15,TRBJ2-1,.,TRBV6-5,TGTGCCAGCAGTTTAAGACTAGGCTCCTACAATGAGCAGTTCTTC,CASSLRLGSYNEQFF
.,14,TRBJ2-1,.,TRBV28,TGTGCCAGCAGTTTTCTTAACAAGTACAATGAGCAGTTCTTC,CASSFLNKYNEQFF